This passage covers 12 T cell receptor beta chains from one sample sequenced in a study of blood T cell repertoires in COVID-19. Data came from immunoSEQ multiplex PCR; TCRdb stores just in-frame clones and leaves some out. The data contain 50,000 to 70,000 clones, about four fifths of them singletons. Specimen: peripheral blood. Source of these receptors: a man between 65 and 79 years old with active COVID-19.

J is TRBJ2-2 and V is TRBV7-2; TRBD2 matches 12 bases. CDR1 SGHTA and CDR2 FQGNSA come from the germline V gene. The CDR3 covers 17 residues. The V and J ends lost 4 bases and 1 base, in that order; junction bases with no gene match: 4. CDR3 DNA sequence: TGTGCCAGCAGCTCGGAGACTAGCGGGAGGAACACCGGGGAGCTGTTTTTT. Residues: CASSSETSGRNTGELFF.

The chain combines TRBV4-2 with TRBJ2-7; TRBD2 is a possible D gene (5 bases). Trimming left V 3 bases short and J 3 bases short, with 9 bases between. The V gene's germline CDR1 is LGHNA and CDR2 YNFKEQ. This CDR3 contains 13 residues. The CDR3 sequence: CASSQRVFYEQYF. CDR3 nucleotides: TGTGCCAGCAGCCAGAGGGTTTTCTACGAGCAGTACTTC.

This clone was detected only once. The rearrangement uses TRBV5-6 and TRBJ2-3, with TRBD2 matching over 8 bases. In germline, CDR1 is SGHDT, CDR2 YYEEEE. The CDR3 is 15 amino acids. V gave up 5 bases and J gave up 0 bases; unmatched junction bases: 5. CDR3 in DNA: TGTGCCAGCAGAATTAGCGGGGCCAGCACAGATACGCAGTATTTT. This gives the protein CASRISGASTDTQYF.

The V call is TRBV7-8, the J call TRBJ2-7, with 15 bases identical to TRBD2. Trimming at V came to 5 bases and at J to 3 bases, leaving 5 bases not matched to a gene. CDR1 is SGHVS and CDR2 is FQNEAQ in the germline V gene. CDR3 length equals 16 residues. CDR3 sequence reads: CASSAGLAGGIYEQYF. The CDR3 DNA reads TGTGCCAGCAGCGCCGGACTAGCGGGAGGGATCTACGAGCAGTACTTC.

The chain uses TRBV2 and TRBJ2-7, with TRBD2 matching 9 bases. Germline CDR1 SNHLY, CDR2 FYNNEI. CDR3 length: 17 residues. V shed 4 bases and J 4 bases; nucleotides not matched to a gene: 14. The CDR3 loop reads CASSVGLASRGPYEQYF. The CDR3 nucleotides are TGTGCCAGCAGTGTGGGACTAGCTTCTCGGGGGCCTTACGAGCAGTACTTC.

The chain uses TRBV7-3 and TRBJ2-3, with D tentatively TRBD2 (5 bases). The V end was cut by 6 bases, the J end by 1 base, with 11 bases between. The germline V gene has CDR1 SGHTA and CDR2 FQGTGA. The CDR3 extends over 14 amino acids. CDR3 sequence reads: CASRGGPGTDTQYF. For the CDR3, the DNA is TGTGCCAGCAGAGGAGGCCCTGGCACAGATACGCAGTATTTT.

This clone was picked up one time. V gene TRBV6-5 combines with J gene TRBJ2-1; TRBD2 matches at 14 bases. Trimming at V came to 6 bases and at J to 7 bases, leaving 5 bases not matched to a gene. This CDR3 has 15 residues. CDR1 is MNHEY, CDR2 SVGAGI, per germline. CDR3 residues: CASRTTSGRGNEQFF. The CDR3 DNA reads TGTGCCAGCAGGACGACTAGCGGGAGGGGGAATGAGCAGTTCTTC.

There are a few counts of this clone. The CDR3 sequence: CASSLARGNSPLHF. CDR3 nucleotides: TGCGCCAGCAGCTTGGCCAGGGGAAATTCACCCCTCCACTTT. The rearrangement uses TRBV5-1 and TRBJ1-6, with D possibly TRBD1 on 6 matching bases. The CDR3 is made up of 14 amino acids. Per germline, CDR1 SGHRS and CDR2 YFSETQ. V shed 0 bases and J shed 7 bases, with 8 bases lying between them.

This chain joins TRBV7-9 and TRBJ2-1, with D uncertain. The CDR3 totals 13 residues. Trimming stripped 1 base from V and 10 bases from J, with 11 bases between. Germline loops: CDR1 SEHNR, CDR2 FQNEAQ (reference sequence). The CDR3 here is CASSLVQTGEQFF. In DNA form, the CDR3 reads TGTGCCAGCAGCTTAGTTCAGACTGGGGAGCAGTTCTTC.

This rearrangement joins TRBV3-1 (or the pseudogene TRBV3-2) to TRBJ2-5; no reliable D call. The germline V and J ends were trimmed by 0 bases and 0 bases, with 11 bases remaining between them. CDR3 length equals 16 residues. Germline lookup yields CDR1 LGHDT and CDR2 YNNKEL (reference sequence). CDR3 amino acids: CASSQELRGDQETQYF. CDR3 in DNA: TGTGCCAGCAGCCAAGAACTTCGAGGTGACCAAGAGACCCAGTACTTC.

This chain uses TRBV7-2 with TRBJ2-7; 12 nucleotides align to TRBD1. The CDR3 length is 15 residues. CDR1 SGHTA and CDR2 FQGNSA come from the germline V gene. V trimming: 2 bases; J trimming: 7 bases; junction bases outside the gene matches: 6. Here the CDR3 reads CASSLMGQGANEQYF. As DNA, the CDR3 is TGTGCCAGCAGCTTAATGGGACAGGGGGCTAATGAGCAGTACTTC.

The chain links TRBV19 to TRBJ2-7; D is unresolved. The V gene lost 4 bases and the J gene lost 2 bases, with 12 bases spanning the gap. The CDR3 length is 14 residues. CDR1 and CDR2 (germline): LNHDA, SQIVND (reference sequence). CDR3 sequence: CASSSGRNTYEQYF. The CDR3 region has the DNA TGTGCCAGTAGTAGTGGCAGAAACACCTACGAGCAGTACTTC.